This entry features one T cell receptor beta chain sequence. Its antigen is not known. Sequencing used immunoSEQ multiplex PCR; TCRdb keeps in-frame clones, though not all of them. The sample lists 20,000 to 25,000 clones; more than 95% were seen once. The data belong to a study of T cells in tuberculosis. Study-level information: A South African cohort included IGRA-negative adolescents, latently infected IGRA-positive adolescents and adults with active tuberculosis.

Study-wide findings and caveats: GMM-specific TCRs were nearer to active tuberculosis alpha repertoires, suggesting expansion. Using the GMM-specific repertoire gave more than 85% accuracy versus approximately 70% with motifs.

The CDR3 runs 14 residues. Trimming stripped 2 bases from V and 5 bases from J, with 10 bases between. CDR1 and CDR2 from the germline V gene are MNHNY and SVGAGI (reference sequence). This rearrangement joins TRBV6-6 to TRBJ1-5, with D uncertain. This sequence was found in a donor aged 10-35 years with latent tuberculosis or without tuberculosis infection. The sample consisted of PBMCs. The CDR3 DNA follows: TGTGCCAGCAGTTACCGCCGGGAAGATCAGCCCCAGCATTTT. Protein product: CASSYRREDQPQHF.